Below, 13 T cell receptor beta chains from the same sample are listed, as sequenced in a study of OX40 agonist ivuxolimab in advanced cancers. The repertoire was sequenced with immunoSEQ multiplex PCR; TCRdb's copy has only in-frame clones and lacks some. The sample holds about 42,000 clones, 86% seen once. The source material was CD4+ or CD8+ T cells sorted from blood, sampled in a trial of the OX40 agonist ivuxolimab. These receptor sequences come from an adult with an advanced solid tumor such as melanoma, head and neck, liver or kidney cancer.

The J gene is TRBJ1-1, the V gene TRBV30; D unresolved. Trimming pared 5 bases from V and 11 bases from J, leaving 12 bases between. In germline, CDR1 is GTSNPN, CDR2 SVGIG (reference sequence). The length of the CDR3 is 10 residues. Here the CDR3 DNA reads TGTGCCTGGTATCCCCCCGAGGCTTTCTTT. This gives the protein CAWYPPEAFF.

The J gene is TRBJ1-3, the V gene TRBV6-5; D possibly corresponds to TRBD1 (6 bases). CDR3 length: 14 amino acids. CDR1 and CDR2 (germline): MNHEY, SVGAGI. With 5 bases removed from V and 4 bases from J, the gap between germline ends came to 12 bases. CDR3 amino acids: CASSLDSSGNTIYF. The CDR3 region has the DNA TGTGCCAGCAGTCTGGACAGTTCGGGAAACACCATATATTTT.

The chain joins TRBV9 to TRBJ2-1, with 7 positions matching TRBD1. After removal of 5 bases from V and 4 bases from J, the junction contained 9 bases not matched to a gene. The germline V gene has CDR1 SGDLS and CDR2 YYNGEE. The CDR3 contains 15 residues. The chain's CDR3 is CASSEWDRPYNEQFF. The DNA of the CDR3 is TGTGCCAGCAGTGAGTGGGACAGACCTTACAATGAGCAGTTCTTC.

V gene TRBV11-2 combines with J gene TRBJ1-1; no definite D call. The length of the CDR3 is 11 residues. CDR1 is SGHAT and CDR2 is FQNNGV in the germline V gene. V was cut by 1 base and J by 8 bases, with 5 bases left in between. CDR3 protein: CASSLGTEAFF. The CDR3 DNA reads TGTGCCAGCAGCTTAGGCACGGAAGCTTTCTTT.

This chain links TRBV6-5 with TRBJ2-7; D is possibly TRBD1 (6 bases). Trimming left V 3 bases short and J 4 bases short, with 19 bases between. Germline lookup yields CDR1 MNHEY and CDR2 SVGAGI. The CDR3 contains 16 residues. For the CDR3, the DNA is TGTGCCAGCAGTTATGGACAGTTAGGGACCTCGTACGAGCAGTACTTC. Translating gives CASSYGQLGTSYEQYF.

On this clone: This specimen includes other DNA sequences encoding the same CDR3. This sequence joins TRBV5-6 and TRBJ1-1, with a weak D call TRBD1 (6 bases). Deletions cut 0 bases from V and 7 bases from J, with 7 bases between. Germline V gene sequence: CDR1 SGHDT, CDR2 YYEEEE. CDR3 length: 12 residues. DNA of the CDR3: TGTGCCAGCAGCTTGGTACAGGGTGAAGCTTTCTTT. As protein: CASSLVQGEAFF.

The chain has TRBV29-1 and TRBJ2-2; 10 nucleotides agree with TRBD1. The trim removed 1 base at V and 7 bases at J, leaving 9 bases unmatched. CDR1 SQVTM and CDR2 ANQGSEA come from the germline V gene. The CDR3 has 16 residues. CDR3 loop: CSVEGGDRGIFGELFF. For the CDR3, the DNA is TGCAGCGTTGAAGGGGGGGACAGGGGAATATTCGGGGAGCTGTTTTTT.

V gene TRBV7-8 combines with J gene TRBJ1-1; D not certain. Trimming pared 5 bases from V and 0 bases from J, leaving 25 bases between. CDR3 length: 19 residues. The germline gives CDR1 SGHVS, CDR2 FQNEAQ. The CDR3 DNA follows: TGTGCCAGCAGCCGCTGGTTCGAGCTCCGGGCCCCAATGAACACTGAAGCTTTCTTT. It translates to CASSRWFELRAPMNTEAFF. The entire variable domain, with the rest obtained from reference TRBV7-8 and TRBJ1-1, is as follows: GAGVSQSPRYKVAKRGQDVALRCDPISGHVSLFWYQQALGQGPEFLTYFQNEAQLDKSGLPSDRFFAERPEGSVSTLKIQRTQQEDSAVYLCASSRWFELRAPMNTEAFFGQGTRLTVV.

CDR3 sequence reads: CASSLSSTSQYTF. The CDR3 coding sequence is TGTGCCAGCAGTTTATCGAGTACCTCACAATACACCTTC. The chain links TRBV27 to TRBJ1-2; the D is unclear. Trimming took 0 bases from V and 11 from J, leaving 13 bases between them. Per the germline V gene, CDR1 is MNHEY and CDR2 is SMNVEV (reference sequence). This CDR3 region has 13 residues.

The chain combines TRBV7-2 with TRBJ2-7; 8 bases align to TRBD1. The V segment lost 1 base and the J segment 4 bases; nucleotides outside the gene matches: 6. The CDR3 has 15 residues. Germline V CDR1 and CDR2: SGHTA, FQGNSA. This CDR3 is CASSLGGQGAYEQYF. The CDR3 DNA is TGTGCCAGCAGCTTAGGGGGCCAGGGGGCGTACGAGCAGTACTTC.

The V gene is TRBV6-1, the J gene TRBJ2-7; tentatively, D is TRBD1 (5 bases). CDR3 length: 14 residues. Trimming took off 7 bases at V and 1 base at J, with 14 bases between the two ends. The germline V gene encodes CDR1 MNHNS and CDR2 SASEGT. CDR3 sequence (DNA): TGTGCCAGCAACCAGGGTAGGGTTTCCTACGAGCAGTACTTC. This gives the protein CASNQGRVSYEQYF.

The V gene is TRBV19, the J gene TRBJ1-5; D remains ambiguous. From germline, CDR1 is LNHDA and CDR2 SQIVND (reference sequence). Trimming cost V 5 bases and J 3 bases, with 8 bases left between them. This CDR3 spans 13 amino acids. The CDR3 coding sequence is TGTGCCAGTAGTGCAGCCGTCAATCAGCCCCAGCATTTT. Residues: CASSAAVNQPQHF.

V gene TRBV7-8 combines with J gene TRBJ1-6; D possibly corresponds to TRBD1 (5 bases). This CDR3 spans 16 amino acids. Between the trimmed V and J ends, which lost 5 bases and 0 bases, there was a span of 11 bases. Germline-derived CDR1 and CDR2 are SGHVS and FQNEAQ. The DNA for the CDR3 is TGTGCCAGCAGCAAGGGGTCGAGCTCCTATAATTCACCCCTCCACTTT. Residues: CASSKGSSSYNSPLHF.